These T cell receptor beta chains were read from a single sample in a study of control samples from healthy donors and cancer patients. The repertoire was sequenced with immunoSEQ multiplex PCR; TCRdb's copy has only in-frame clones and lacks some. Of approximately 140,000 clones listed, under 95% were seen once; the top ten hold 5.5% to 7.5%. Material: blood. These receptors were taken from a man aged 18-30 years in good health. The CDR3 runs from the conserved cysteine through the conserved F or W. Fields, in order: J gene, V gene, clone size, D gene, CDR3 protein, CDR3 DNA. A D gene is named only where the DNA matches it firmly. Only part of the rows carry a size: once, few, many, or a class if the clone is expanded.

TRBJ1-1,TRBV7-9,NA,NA,CASFRDPIARVPEAFF,TGTGCCAGTTTCAGGGACCCTATAGCGAGGGTCCCGGAAGCTTTCTTT
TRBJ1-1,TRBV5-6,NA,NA,CASSFITTEAFF,TGTGCCAGCAGCTTTATCACCACTGAAGCTTTCTTT
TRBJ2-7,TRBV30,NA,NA,CAWSVNYEQYF,TGTGCCTGGAGTGTCAACTACGAGCAGTACTTC
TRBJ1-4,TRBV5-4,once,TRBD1,CASRKSGTGDEKLFF,TGTGCCAGCAGGAAATCCGGGACAGGGGATGAAAAACTGTTTTTT
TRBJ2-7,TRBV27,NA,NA,CASSLFGEQYF,TGTGCCAGCAGTTTATTTGGCGAGCAGTACTTC
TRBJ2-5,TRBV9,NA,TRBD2,CASSVGLAAPYQETQYF,TGTGCCAGCAGCGTAGGGCTAGCGGCCCCTTACCAAGAGACCCAGTACTTC
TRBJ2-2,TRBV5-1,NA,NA,CASSSPGPNTGELFF,TGCGCCAGCAGCAGTCCCGGGCCCAACACCGGGGAGCTGTTTTTT
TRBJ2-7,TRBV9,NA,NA,CASSVGADSYEQYF,TGTGCCAGCAGCGTAGGGGCCGACTCTTACGAGCAGTACTTC
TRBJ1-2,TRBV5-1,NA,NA,CASSFREGLSTGYGYTF,TGCGCCAGCAGCTTCCGGGAAGGGCTTTCCACTGGGTATGGCTACACCTTC
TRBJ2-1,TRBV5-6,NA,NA,CASSPRLASYNEQFF,TGTGCCAGCAGCCCCCGTCTAGCCTCCTACAATGAGCAGTTCTTC
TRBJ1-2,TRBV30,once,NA,CAWSADRLPNYGYTF,TGTGCCTGGAGTGCCGACAGGTTACCTAACTATGGCTACACCTTC
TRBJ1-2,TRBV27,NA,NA,CASSLSALRDYGYTF,TGTGCCAGCAGTTTATCGGCGCTCCGGGACTATGGCTACACCTTC
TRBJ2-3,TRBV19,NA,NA,CASSSGPADTQYF,TGTGCCAGTAGTAGCGGACCGGCAGATACGCAGTATTTT
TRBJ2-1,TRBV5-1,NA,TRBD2,CASSLYTSGTTPLEQFF,TGCGCCAGCAGCTTGTATACTAGCGGGACCACTCCGCTTGAGCAGTTCTTC
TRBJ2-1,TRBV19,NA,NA,CASWGRGSYNEQFF,TGTGCCAGTTGGGGGCGGGGATCCTACAATGAGCAGTTCTTC
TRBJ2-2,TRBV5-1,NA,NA,CASSSINTGELFF,TGCGCCAGCAGCTCCATAAACACCGGGGAGCTGTTTTTT
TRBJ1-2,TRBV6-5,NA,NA,CASSTEPHNYGYTF,TGTGCCAGCAGTACAGAGCCTCATAACTATGGCTACACCTTC
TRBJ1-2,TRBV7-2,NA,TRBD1,CASSLGTGFGSLLYGYTF,TGTGCCAGCAGCTTAGGGACAGGGTTTGGCTCTCTTCTCTATGGCTACACCTTC
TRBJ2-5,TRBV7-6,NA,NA,CASSLDRPETQYF,TGTGCCAGCAGCTTGGACCGACCAGAGACCCAGTACTTC
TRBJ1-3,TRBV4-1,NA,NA,CASSQGPQESGNTIYF,TGCGCCAGCAGCCAAGGTCCACAGGAGTCCGGAAACACCATATATTTT
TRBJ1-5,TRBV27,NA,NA,CASSPNRALNQPQHF,TGTGCCAGCAGTCCAAACAGGGCCCTCAATCAGCCCCAGCATTTT
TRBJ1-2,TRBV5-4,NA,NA,CASSSSFSDGYTF,TGTGCCAGCAGCTCCTCCTTCAGCGATGGCTACACCTTC
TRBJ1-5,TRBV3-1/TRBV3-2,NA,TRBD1,CASSQGTWDRLQPQHF,TGTGCCAGCAGCCAAGGAACCTGGGACAGACTCCAGCCCCAGCATTTT
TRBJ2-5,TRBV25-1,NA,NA,CASSELGGDQETQYF,TGTGCCAGCAGTGAATTGGGTGGGGACCAAGAGACCCAGTACTTC
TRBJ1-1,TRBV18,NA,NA,CASSPPSDEDTEAFF,TGTGCCAGCTCACCACCGTCAGATGAGGACACTGAAGCTTTCTTT
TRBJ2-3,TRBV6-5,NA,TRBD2,CATRGGQMRTDTQYF,TGTGCCACCCGCGGGGGTCAAATGAGGACAGATACGCAGTATTTT
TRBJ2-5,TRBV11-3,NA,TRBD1,CASSLGTGTGQETQYF,TGTGCCAGCAGCTTAGGAACCGGGACAGGGCAAGAGACCCAGTACTTC
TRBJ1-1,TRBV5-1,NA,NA,CASKGQIREAFF,TGCGCCAGCAAAGGGCAGATACGTGAAGCTTTCTTT
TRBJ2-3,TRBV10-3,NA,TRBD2,CAISRLAGGDTQYF,TGTGCCATCAGTCGACTAGCGGGGGGGGATACGCAGTATTTT
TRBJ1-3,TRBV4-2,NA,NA,CASSLGTTRSSGNTIYF,TGTGCCAGCAGCCTTGGGACAACCCGTAGCTCTGGAAACACCATATATTTT
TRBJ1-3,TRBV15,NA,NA,CATSIWDSGNTIYF,TGTGCCACCAGCATATGGGACTCTGGAAACACCATATATTTT
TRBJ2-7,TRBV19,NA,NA,CVETAIYEQYF,TGTGTCGAGACGGCCATTTACGAGCAGTACTTC
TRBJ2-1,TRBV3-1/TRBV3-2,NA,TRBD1,CASSGTGGGKQFF,TGTGCCAGCTCCGGGACAGGGGGCGGTAAGCAGTTCTTC
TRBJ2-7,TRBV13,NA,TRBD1,CASSARTGFGEQYF,TGTGCCAGCAGCGCCCGGACAGGGTTTGGCGAGCAGTACTTC
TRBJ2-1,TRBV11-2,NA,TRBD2,CASSRGTSGVIAYNEQFF,TGTGCCAGCAGCCGCGGGACTAGCGGGGTGATCGCCTACAATGAGCAGTTCTTC
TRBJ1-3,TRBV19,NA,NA,CASSIDPGRNTIYF,TGTGCCAGTAGTATAGATCCGGGACGAAACACCATATATTTT
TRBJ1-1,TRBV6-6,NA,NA,CASRTIPTGGNTEAFF,TGTGCCAGCAGGACGATACCGACAGGAGGAAACACTGAAGCTTTCTTT
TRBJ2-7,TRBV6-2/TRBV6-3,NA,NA,CASSYAYEQYF,TGTGCCAGCAGTTACGCCTACGAGCAGTACTTC
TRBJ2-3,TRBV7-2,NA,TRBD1,CASSFGQGPDTQYF,TGTGCCAGCAGCTTCGGACAGGGGCCAGATACGCAGTATTTT
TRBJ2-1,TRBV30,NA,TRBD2,CAWSVPVLAGDNEQFF,TGTGCCTGGAGTGTACCGGTACTAGCGGGGGACAATGAGCAGTTCTTC
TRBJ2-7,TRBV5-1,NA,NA,CASSLTGYEQYF,TGCGCCAGCAGCTTAACTGGTTACGAGCAGTACTTC
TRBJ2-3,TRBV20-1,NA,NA,CSASRPSLSTDTQYF,TGCAGTGCTAGTCGACCTAGCCTTAGCACAGATACGCAGTATTTT
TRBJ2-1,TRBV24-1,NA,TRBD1,CATGTGSYNEQFF,TGTGCCACCGGGACAGGTTCCTACAATGAGCAGTTCTTC
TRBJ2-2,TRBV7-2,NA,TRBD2,CASSLWGLAGEFTGELFF,TGTGCCAGCAGCTTATGGGGACTAGCGGGGGAATTCACCGGGGAGCTGTTTTTT
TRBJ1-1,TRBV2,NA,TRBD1,CASSDGTGRDTEAFF,TGTGCCAGCAGCGACGGGACAGGGAGGGACACTGAAGCTTTCTTT
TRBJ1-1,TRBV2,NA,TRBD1,CASSEAETGVMNTEAFF,TGTGCCAGCAGTGAAGCCGAGACAGGGGTAATGAACACTGAAGCTTTCTTT